This is a list of T cell receptor beta chains from one sample in a study of T cell responses to AZD1222 COVID-19 vaccine. Method: immunoSEQ multiplex PCR; TCRdb's copy keeps in-frame clones and lacks some. The repertoire holds 150,000 to 200,000 clones, with 85% to 95% as singletons. Specimen: peripheral blood, collected on day 0 of AZD1222 vaccination. The receptors originated from an adult in good health. CDR3s include the opening cysteine and the closing phenylalanine or tryptophan. Each record gives: J gene, clone size, D gene, V gene, CDR3 DNA, CDR3 protein. The D gene is left open where the match is weak. The size of a clone is reported for some rows only, either as once, few or many, or as a class for expanded clones.

TRBJ1-5	.	TRBD1	TRBV4-1	TGCGCCAGCAGCCAGGGGACAGGGATCGGGGTTCAGCCCCAGCATTTT	CASSQGTGIGVQPQHF
TRBJ1-2	.	TRBD1	TRBV18	TGTGCCAGCTCACCGCTACAGGGGCTGAACTATGGCTACACCTTC	CASSPLQGLNYGYTF
TRBJ2-5	.	.	TRBV12-3/TRBV12-4	TGTGCCAGCAGACCTAACCAAGAGACCCAGTACTTC	CASRPNQETQYF
TRBJ1-5	.	.	TRBV5-1	TGCGCCAGCAGGCCCACGGGGGGCGATCAGCCCCAGCATTTT	CASRPTGGDQPQHF
TRBJ2-7	.	TRBD2	TRBV7-6	TGTGCCAGCAGCTTAGCGCCGGGACTAGCGGGGGGGGTGTACTACGAGCAGTACTTC	CASSLAPGLAGGVYYEQYF
TRBJ2-7	.	.	TRBV3-1/TRBV3-2	TGTGCCAGCAGCCAAGAAGGGATAGGGAAGAGTACCTACGAGCAGTACTTC	CASSQEGIGKSTYEQYF
TRBJ2-3	.	.	TRBV27	TGTGCCAGCAGCCCGGGGACAAGCACAGATACGCAGTATTTT	CASSPGTSTDTQYF
TRBJ1-6	few	TRBD1	TRBV7-3	TGTGCCAGCAGCTTTAGGACAGGGTCGAGCTCCTATAATTCACCCCTCCACTTT	CASSFRTGSSSYNSPLHF
TRBJ2-2	.	.	TRBV10-1	TGCGCCAGCAGTACCCGGCGGGACACCGGGGAGCTGTTTTTT	CASSTRRDTGELFF
TRBJ1-2	.	TRBD1	TRBV6-5	TGTGCCAGCAGGCCTGACAGGGAAGGGGGCTACACCTTC	CASRPDREGGYTF